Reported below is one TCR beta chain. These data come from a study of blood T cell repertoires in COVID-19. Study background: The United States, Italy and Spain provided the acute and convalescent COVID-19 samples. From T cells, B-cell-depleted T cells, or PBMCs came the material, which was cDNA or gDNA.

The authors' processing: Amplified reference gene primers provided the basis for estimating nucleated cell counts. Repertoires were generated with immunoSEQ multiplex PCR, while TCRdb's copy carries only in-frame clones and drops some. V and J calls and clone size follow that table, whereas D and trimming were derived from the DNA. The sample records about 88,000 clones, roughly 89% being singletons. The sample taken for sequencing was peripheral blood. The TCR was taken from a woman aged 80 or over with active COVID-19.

CDR3 coding DNA: TGTGCCAGCAGCCGCGGGGAAGGGCGAGGTTCACCCCTCCACTTT. Its protein product is CASSRGEGRGSPLHF. V and J are TRBV27 and TRBJ1-6; D remains unclear. The CDR3 has 15 amino acids. Germline V lookup: CDR1 MNHEY, CDR2 SMNVEV (reference sequence). V was shortened by 6 bases and J by 9 bases, with 18 bases between the two germline ends.